The 25 T cell receptor beta chains below all came from one sample that was sequenced in a study of blood T cell repertoires in COVID-19. Some clones are missing from TCRdb's copy, which holds only in-frame ones; the method was immunoSEQ multiplex PCR. The sample shows roughly 14,000 clones, 90% of them seen only once. Sample: peripheral blood. These receptor sequences come from a human donor in a cohort sampled during active COVID-19.

This rearrangement joins TRBV7-2 to TRBJ2-1; D is unresolved. The CDR3 contains 13 residues. The germline V and J ends were trimmed by 5 bases and 5 bases, with 10 bases remaining between them. The germline gives CDR1 SGHTA, CDR2 FQGNSA. CDR3 nucleotide sequence: TGTGCCAGCAGCCATTATGAGCACAATGAGCAGTTCTTC. Protein sequence: CASSHYEHNEQFF.

The chain has TRBV4-2 and TRBJ2-3; 10 positions agree with TRBD2. V trimming: 1 base; J trimming: 6 bases; junction bases outside the gene matches: 10. The CDR3 has 17 amino acids. In germline, CDR1 is LGHNA, CDR2 YNFKEQ. CDR3 amino acids: CASSQAGAGGRLDTQYF. CDR3 sequence (DNA): TGTGCCAGCAGCCAAGCAGGAGCGGGGGGGCGGTTGGATACGCAGTATTTT.

This clone was seen once. This chain connects TRBV4-1 to TRBJ2-7; 10 bases agree with TRBD1. CDR3 length: 15 amino acids. CDR1 and CDR2 (germline): MGHRA, YSYEKL. V was clipped by 4 bases and J by 2 bases; unmatched bases: 5. As DNA, the CDR3 is TGCGCCAGCAGCCGGAACGACAGGGGGCCCTACGAGCAGTACTTC. The encoded protein is CASSRNDRGPYEQYF.

CDR3 residues: CANPRTGPEKLFF. The DNA for the CDR3 is TGCGCCAACCCAAGGACAGGCCCTGAAAAACTGTTTTTT. V is TRBV10-1 and J is TRBJ1-4; 7 bases match TRBD1. The CDR3 extends over 13 amino acids. Unmatched junction bases numbered 9, after V lost 10 bases and J lost 7 bases. CDR1 WNHNN and CDR2 SYGVQD come from the germline V gene (reference sequence).

The gene calls are TRBV7-9 and TRBJ1-1, with D possibly being TRBD1 (5 bases). Looked up from germline, CDR1 is SEHNR and CDR2 is FQNEAQ (reference sequence). The CDR3 contains 14 residues. V was cut by 7 bases and J by 1 base, with 13 bases left in between. Written as DNA, the CDR3 is TGTGCCAGCAATTCGGGGGGACCGAACACTGAAGCTTTCTTT. Translated, it gives CASNSGGPNTEAFF.

J is TRBJ2-7 and V is TRBV18; no clear D. The germline V and J ends were trimmed by 4 bases and 3 bases, with 7 bases remaining between them. CDR1 and CDR2 from the germline V gene are KGHSH and LQKENI. This CDR3 has 12 residues. The CDR3 here is CASSRQYYEQYF. DNA for the CDR3: TGTGCCAGCTCACGACAATACTACGAGCAGTACTTC.

This sequence joins TRBV10-3 and TRBJ2-3; 7 bases align to TRBD1. From germline, CDR1 is ENHRY and CDR2 SYGVKD. With V trimmed by 6 bases and J by 2 bases, 5 bases remained unmatched. This CDR3 contains 14 residues. In nucleotides, the CDR3 is TGTGCCATCAGGAGAGGGACAGCCACAGATACGCAGTATTTT. It encodes CAIRRGTATDTQYF.

The chain has TRBV7-2 and TRBJ1-6; weak D call: TRBD1 (6 bases). V was shortened by 7 bases and J by 9 bases, with 16 bases between the two germline ends. Per the germline V gene, CDR1 is SGHTA and CDR2 is FQGNSA. This CDR3 has 14 residues. Here the CDR3 reads CASTTDRTLSPLHF. CDR3 sequence (DNA): TGTGCCAGCACAACGGACAGAACGCTTTCACCCCTCCACTTT. Complete variable domain (other parts from reference TRBV7-2 and TRBJ1-6): GAGVSQSPSNKVTEKGKDVELRCDPISGHTALYWYRQSLGQGLEFLIYFQGNSAPDKSGLPSDRFSAERTGGSVSTLTIQRTQQEDSAVYLCASTTDRTLSPLHFGNGTRLTVT.

J is TRBJ1-2 and V is TRBV6-5; a weak D match, TRBD1 (5 bases). The germline CDR1 and CDR2 sequences are MNHEY and SVGAGI. Trimming left V 10 bases short and J 0 bases short, with 9 bases between. This CDR3 spans 12 amino acids. In DNA form, the CDR3 reads TGTGCCACCAGACAGACTAACTATGGCTACACCTTC. Protein product: CATRQTNYGYTF.

The chain combines TRBV10-1 with TRBJ2-1, with a possible D match to TRBD2 (5 bases). V lost 5 bases and J lost 0, with 8 bases in between. Germline V CDR1 and CDR2: WNHNN, SYGVQD (reference sequence). The CDR3 contains 14 residues. The CDR3 here is CASSLGSSYNEQFF. The CDR3 bases are TGCGCCAGCAGTTTAGGGAGCTCCTACAATGAGCAGTTCTTC.

This clone was seen only a few times. J is TRBJ1-2 and V is TRBV18; perhaps TRBD1 as D (5 bases). V lost 3 bases and J lost 6, with 14 bases in between. CDR1 and CDR2 (germline): KGHSH, LQKENI. This CDR3 has 14 amino acids. CDR3: CASSPETRGDGYTF. The CDR3 region has the DNA TGTGCCAGCTCACCCGAGACACGGGGGGATGGCTACACCTTC.

V is TRBV28 and J is TRBJ2-7, with no clear D. Trimming removed 4 bases from V and 3 bases from J, with 16 bases in between. The V gene's germline CDR1 is MDHEN and CDR2 SYDVKM. The CDR3 spans 15 residues. CDR3 in DNA: TGTGCCAGCAGTTCGCCGAGTCTTGCAAGCTACGAGCAGTACTTC. Its protein product is CASSSPSLASYEQYF.

The chain joins TRBV2 to TRBJ2-1, with 12 nucleotides matching TRBD2. The trim removed 5 bases at V and 11 bases at J, leaving 10 bases unmatched. Germline V gives CDR1 SNHLY, CDR2 FYNNEI. The CDR3 is 15 amino acids. DNA for the CDR3: TGTGCCAGCAGTCCACAGACTAGCGGGGGCCCAAAGCAGTTCTTC. Its translation: CASSPQTSGGPKQFF. The variable domain in full, completed from reference TRBV2 and TRBJ2-1, reads EPEVTQTPSHQVTQMGQEVILRCVPISNHLYFYWYRQILGQKVEFLVSFYNNEISEKSEIFDDQFSVERPDGSNFTLKIRSTKLEDSAMYFCASSPQTSGGPKQFFGPGTRLTVL.

The chain uses TRBV25-1 and TRBJ2-1; D might be TRBD2 (5 bases). Trimming took 7 bases from V and 1 from J, leaving 14 bases between them. Germline loops: CDR1 MGHDK, CDR2 SYGVNS. This CDR3 spans 15 amino acids. CDR3 DNA sequence: TGTGCCAGCACCTCCCGGGGAGCGTCCTACAATGAGCAGTTCTTC. Encoded protein: CASTSRGASYNEQFF.

The chain is built from TRBV7-9 and TRBJ2-3, with TRBD2 as a possible D gene (6 bases). V was cut by 3 bases and J by 1 base, with 11 bases left in between. CDR1 SEHNR and CDR2 FQNEAQ come from the germline V gene (reference sequence). This CDR3 contains 15 residues. CDR3 protein: CASSLASAGTDTQYF. As DNA, the CDR3 is TGTGCCAGCAGCTTGGCTAGCGCGGGCACAGATACGCAGTATTTT.

The rearrangement links TRBV29-1 to TRBJ2-7; no reliable D call. V lost 8 bases and J lost 0, with 8 bases in between. This CDR3 is 11 amino acids long. From germline, CDR1 is SQVTM and CDR2 ANQGSEA. The CDR3: CSPPRSYEQYF. CDR3 DNA: TGCAGCCCCCCCCGCTCCTACGAGCAGTACTTC.

This rearrangement joins TRBV18 to TRBJ1-4, with D possibly matching TRBD1 (5 bases). CDR3 length: 15 residues. Germline V gives CDR1 KGHSH, CDR2 LQKENI. The V gene lost 1 base and the J gene lost 8 bases, with 14 bases spanning the gap. The CDR3 loop is CASSPRRQLSEKLFF. CDR3 bases: TGTGCCAGCTCACCACGGCGACAGCTTAGCGAAAAACTGTTTTTT.

As regards this clone: In the same sample, other DNA sequences code for this CDR3. The V call is TRBV30, the J call TRBJ2-5; TRBD2 matches 13 bases. Germline V gives CDR1 GTSNPN, CDR2 SVGIG (reference sequence). Trimming took 1 base from V and 4 from J; bases not matched to a gene: 6. The CDR3 is 16 residues long. CDR3 bases: TGTGCCTGGAGTGGACTAGCGGGAGGTCGGTTAGAGACCCAGTACTTC. Translating gives CAWSGLAGGRLETQYF. Filled out from reference TRBV30 and TRBJ2-5, the complete variable domain reads SQTIHQWPATLVQPVGSPLSLECTVEGTSNPNLYWYRQAAGRGLQLLFYSVGIGQISSEVPQNLSASRPQDRQFILSSKKLLLSDSGFYLCAWSGLAGGRLETQYFGPGTRLLVL.

This chain connects TRBV9 to TRBJ2-1; D is unclear. Trimming shortened V by 4 bases and J by 4 bases, and 6 bases separated the two germline ends. The V gene's germline CDR1 is SGDLS and CDR2 YYNGEE. The CDR3 is made up of 12 amino acids. CDR3 amino acids: CASSHTYNEQFF. For the CDR3, the DNA is TGTGCCAGCAGCCACACGTACAATGAGCAGTTCTTC.

The chain recombines TRBV2 with TRBJ2-3; 9 bases agree with TRBD1. J lost 5 bases, V lost 3 bases, and 6 bases had no gene match. This CDR3 contains 15 residues. Germline V lookup: CDR1 SNHLY, CDR2 FYNNEI. CDR3 residues: CASSDRDREEDTQYF. The CDR3 DNA sequence: TGTGCCAGCAGTGACCGGGACAGGGAGGAAGATACGCAGTATTTT.

The rearrangement links TRBV5-1 to TRBJ2-1; 8 bases are shared with TRBD2. The germline V gene encodes CDR1 SGHRS and CDR2 YFSETQ. The trim removed 4 bases at V and 8 bases at J, leaving 14 bases unmatched. There are 16 residues in the CDR3. Here the CDR3 DNA reads TGCGCCAGCAGCCTGACAAGCGGGAGCCCCTCGGATGAGCAGTTCTTC. Residues: CASSLTSGSPSDEQFF.

The chain employs TRBV28 and TRBJ2-7, with a tentative D call TRBD2 (6 bases). CDR1 and CDR2 (germline): MDHEN, SYDVKM. Trimming took off 5 bases at V and 5 bases at J, with 22 bases between the two ends. The CDR3 has 16 residues. The CDR3 sequence is CASSTSLVRVNDEQYF. Written as DNA, the CDR3 is TGTGCCAGCAGTACTAGCTTGGTTCGGGTTAATGACGAGCAGTACTTC.

This chain uses TRBV28 with TRBJ2-2; D uncertain. The V gene lost 3 bases and the J gene lost 4 bases, with 6 bases spanning the gap. Germline values: CDR1 MDHEN, CDR2 SYDVKM. The CDR3 has 13 amino acids. This CDR3 is CASSLVSTGELFF. CDR3 DNA sequence: TGTGCCAGCAGTTTGGTGAGCACCGGGGAGCTGTTTTTT.

The V and J genes are TRBV28 and TRBJ2-5, with 12 bases fitting TRBD2. Germline V gene lookup returns CDR1 MDHEN and CDR2 SYDVKM. CDR3 length: 16 amino acids. J was trimmed by 3 bases and V by 4 bases; bases with no gene match: 6. In nucleotides, the CDR3 is TGTGCCAGCAGTTCGAGAAGACTAGCGGGAGAAGAGACCCAGTACTTC. It translates to CASSSRRLAGEETQYF.

The chain links TRBV6-5 to TRBJ2-4; D may be TRBD1 (6 bases). Germline assignment: CDR1 MNHEY and CDR2 SVGAGI. The CDR3 has 14 amino acids. V lost 7 bases and J 8 bases, leaving 18 bases between the germline ends. Here the CDR3 DNA reads TGTGCCAGCACTCCACTAACAGGGACGGACATTCAGTACTTC. Its protein is CASTPLTGTDIQYF.